This TCR beta chain was identified in a study of T cell responses to AZD1222 COVID-19 vaccine. As regards this clone: Its target is not known.

Germline trimming cut 5 bases from V and 7 bases from J; bases unmatched to any gene: 0. The length of the CDR3 is 11 residues. In germline, CDR1 is GTSNPN, CDR2 SVGIG (reference sequence). Produced via immunoSEQ multiplex PCR; TCRdb's table is partial and in-frame only. The table records 150,000 to 160,000 clones, over 85% of them present only once. Study-level results: With two AZD1222 doses given, Spike-specific TCR breadth and depth both rose. Epitopes outside B.1.351 and B.1.1.7 mutated regions reportedly drew nearly half of spike TCRs. Donors were largely white British and mainly female; clonal diversity was possibly underestimated.

The chain couples TRBV30 to TRBJ2-1, with 9 nucleotides matching TRBD2. Sample: peripheral blood, taken on day 0 of AZD1222 vaccination. This TCR was recovered from an adult in good health. The CDR3 loop is CAWAGGNEQFF. In nucleotides, the CDR3 is TGTGCCTGGGCGGGGGGGAATGAGCAGTTCTTC. Full variable domain (remainder filled in from reference TRBV30 and TRBJ2-1): SQTIHQWPATLVQPVGSPLSLECTVEGTSNPNLYWYRQAAGRGLQLLFYSVGIGQISSEVPQNLSASRPQDRQFILSSKKLLLSDSGFYLCAWAGGNEQFFGPGTRLTVL.